This TCR beta chain was captured in a study of T cell changes during pregnancy in multiple sclerosis. TCRdb's table, derived via immunoSEQ multiplex PCR, lists solely in-frame clones and lacks some. The repertoire has about 80,000 clones, about 91% of them found once; the top ten carry roughly 1.4%. The CDR3 is 14 amino acids. The germline CDR1 and CDR2 sequences are WNHNN and SYGVQD (reference sequence). V dropped 6 bases and J dropped 9; count of bases not matched to a gene: 8. The specimen was peripheral blood, collected before pregnancy. This sequence was found in a female donor with multiple sclerosis, enrolled in a pregnancy study. The chain is built from TRBV10-1 and TRBJ2-1, with 10 bases that match TRBD1. CDR3 DNA: TGCGCCAGCAGAAAGGACAGGGGGATAGGTGAGCAGTTCTTC. Its translation: CASRKDRGIGEQFF.